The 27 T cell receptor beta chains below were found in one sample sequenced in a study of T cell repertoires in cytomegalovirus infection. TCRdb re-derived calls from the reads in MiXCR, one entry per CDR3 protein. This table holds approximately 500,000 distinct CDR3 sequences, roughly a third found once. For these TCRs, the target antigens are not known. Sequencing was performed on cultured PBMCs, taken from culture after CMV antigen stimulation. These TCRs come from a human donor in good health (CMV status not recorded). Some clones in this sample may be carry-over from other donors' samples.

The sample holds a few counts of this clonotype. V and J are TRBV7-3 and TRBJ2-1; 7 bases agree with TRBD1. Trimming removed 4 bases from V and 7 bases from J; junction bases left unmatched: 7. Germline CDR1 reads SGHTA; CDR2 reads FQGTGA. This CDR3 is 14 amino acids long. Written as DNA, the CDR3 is TGTGCCAGCAGCTCGGACAGGCCCGGGAATGAGCAGTTCTTC. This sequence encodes CASSSDRPGNEQFF.

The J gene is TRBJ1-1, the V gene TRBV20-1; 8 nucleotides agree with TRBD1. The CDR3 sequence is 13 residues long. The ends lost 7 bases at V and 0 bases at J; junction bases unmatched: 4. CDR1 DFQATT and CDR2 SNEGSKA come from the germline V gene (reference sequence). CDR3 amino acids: CSGDRSLNTEAFF. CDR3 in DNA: TGCAGTGGGGACAGGAGCTTGAACACTGAAGCTTTCTTT.

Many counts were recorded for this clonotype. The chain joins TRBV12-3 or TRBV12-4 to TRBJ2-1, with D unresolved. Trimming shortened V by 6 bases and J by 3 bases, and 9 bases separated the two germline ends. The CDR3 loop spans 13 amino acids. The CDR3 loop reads CASRSGGYNEQFF. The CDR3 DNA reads TGTGCCAGCAGATCGGGTGGCTACAATGAGCAGTTCTTC.

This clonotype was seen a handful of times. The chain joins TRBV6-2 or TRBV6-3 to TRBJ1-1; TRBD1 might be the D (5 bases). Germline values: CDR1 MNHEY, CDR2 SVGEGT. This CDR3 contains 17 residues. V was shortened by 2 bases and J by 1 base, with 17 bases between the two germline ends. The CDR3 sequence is CASSYDPAGVRNTEAFF. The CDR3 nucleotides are TGTGCCAGCAGTTACGACCCAGCGGGGGTTCGGAACACTGAAGCTTTCTTT.

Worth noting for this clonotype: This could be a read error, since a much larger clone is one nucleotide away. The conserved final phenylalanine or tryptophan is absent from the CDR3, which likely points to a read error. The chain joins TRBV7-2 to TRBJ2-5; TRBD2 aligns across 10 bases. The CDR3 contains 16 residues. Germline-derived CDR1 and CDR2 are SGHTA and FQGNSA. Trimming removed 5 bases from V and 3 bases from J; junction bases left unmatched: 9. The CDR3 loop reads CASSQQPGLAKETQYI. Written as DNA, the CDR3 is TGTGCCAGCAGCCAACAACCGGGACTAGCGAAAGAGACCCAGTACATC.

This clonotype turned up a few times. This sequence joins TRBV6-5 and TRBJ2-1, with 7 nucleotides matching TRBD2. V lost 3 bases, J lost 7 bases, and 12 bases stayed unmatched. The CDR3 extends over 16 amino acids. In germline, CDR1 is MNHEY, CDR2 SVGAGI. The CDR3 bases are TGTGCCAGCAGTTATGGGCTTCCGGGAGGCGGGAATGAGCAGTTCTTC. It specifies CASSYGLPGGGNEQFF.

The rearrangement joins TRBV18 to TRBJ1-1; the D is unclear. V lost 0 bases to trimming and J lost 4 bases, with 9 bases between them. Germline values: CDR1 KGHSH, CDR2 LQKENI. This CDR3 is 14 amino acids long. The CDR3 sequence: CASSPPNLGTEAFF. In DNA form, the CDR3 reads TGTGCCAGCTCACCACCCAACTTGGGCACTGAAGCTTTCTTT.

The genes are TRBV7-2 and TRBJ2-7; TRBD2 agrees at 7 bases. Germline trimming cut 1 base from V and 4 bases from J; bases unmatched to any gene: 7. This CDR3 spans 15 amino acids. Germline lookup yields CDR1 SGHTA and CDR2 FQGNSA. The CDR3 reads CASSLGLAVLYEQYF. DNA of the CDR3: TGTGCCAGCAGCTTAGGGCTAGCGGTCCTATACGAGCAGTACTTC.

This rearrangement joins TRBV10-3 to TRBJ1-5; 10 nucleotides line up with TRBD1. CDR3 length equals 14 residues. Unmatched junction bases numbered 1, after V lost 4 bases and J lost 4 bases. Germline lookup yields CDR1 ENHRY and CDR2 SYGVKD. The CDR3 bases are TGTGCCATCAGTGGGGGACAGGGGAATCAGCCCCAGCATTTT. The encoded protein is CAISGGQGNQPQHF.

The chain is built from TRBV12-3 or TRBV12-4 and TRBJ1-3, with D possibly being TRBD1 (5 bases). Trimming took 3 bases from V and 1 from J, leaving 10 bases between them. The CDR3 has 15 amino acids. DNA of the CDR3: TGTGCCAGCAGTTTGAAGGGGCCTTCTGGAAACACCATATATTTT. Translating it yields CASSLKGPSGNTIYF.

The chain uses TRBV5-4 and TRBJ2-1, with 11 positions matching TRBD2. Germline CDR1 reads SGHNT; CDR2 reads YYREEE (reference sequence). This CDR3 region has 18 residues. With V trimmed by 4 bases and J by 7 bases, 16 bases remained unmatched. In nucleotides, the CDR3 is TGTGCCAGCAGCCCGATCCCCTTAGCGGGAGGGCCTAATAATGAGCAGTTCTTC. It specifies CASSPIPLAGGPNNEQFF.

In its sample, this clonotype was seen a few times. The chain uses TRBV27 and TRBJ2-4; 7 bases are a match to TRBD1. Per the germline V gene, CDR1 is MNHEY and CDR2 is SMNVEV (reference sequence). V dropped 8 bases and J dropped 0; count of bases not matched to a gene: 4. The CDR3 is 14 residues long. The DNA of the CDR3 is TGTGCCAGCCTTGGACAGGTAGCCAAAAACATTCAGTACTTC. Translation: CASLGQVAKNIQYF.

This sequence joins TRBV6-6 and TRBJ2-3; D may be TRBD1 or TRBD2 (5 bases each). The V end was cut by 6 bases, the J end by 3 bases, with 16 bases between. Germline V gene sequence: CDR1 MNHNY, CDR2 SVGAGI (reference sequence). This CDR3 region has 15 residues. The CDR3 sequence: CASSQRGAGTDTQYF. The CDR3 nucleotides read TGTGCCAGCAGCCAACGAGGGGCCGGGACAGATACGCAGTATTTT.

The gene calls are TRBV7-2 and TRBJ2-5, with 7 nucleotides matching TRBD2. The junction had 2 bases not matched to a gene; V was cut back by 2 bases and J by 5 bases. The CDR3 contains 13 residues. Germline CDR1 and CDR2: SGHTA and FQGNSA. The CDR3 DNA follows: TGTGCCAGCAGCTTAATGGGGGGGGAGACCCAGTACTTC. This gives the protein CASSLMGGETQYF.

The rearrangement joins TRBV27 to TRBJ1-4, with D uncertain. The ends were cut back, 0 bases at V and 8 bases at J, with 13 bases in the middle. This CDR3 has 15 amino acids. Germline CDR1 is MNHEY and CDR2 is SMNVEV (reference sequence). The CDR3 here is CASSLSTRVGEKLFF. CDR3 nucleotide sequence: TGTGCCAGCAGTTTATCGACCAGAGTTGGCGAAAAACTGTTTTTT.

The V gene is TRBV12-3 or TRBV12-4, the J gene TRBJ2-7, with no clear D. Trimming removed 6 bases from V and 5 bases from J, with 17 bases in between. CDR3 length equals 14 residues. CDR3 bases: TGTGCCAGCAGGTCCCGGGCGTTGGAGAACGAGCAGTACGTC. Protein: CASRSRALENEQYV.

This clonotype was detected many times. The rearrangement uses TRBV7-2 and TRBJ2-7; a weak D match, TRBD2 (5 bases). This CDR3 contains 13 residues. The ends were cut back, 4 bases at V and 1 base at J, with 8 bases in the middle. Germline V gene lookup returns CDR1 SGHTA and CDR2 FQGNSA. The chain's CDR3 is CASSSTGSYEQYF. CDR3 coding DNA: TGTGCCAGCAGCTCTACGGGATCCTACGAGCAGTACTTC.

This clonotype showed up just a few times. The CDR3 DNA sequence: TGTGCCAGCAGTTTATCGGCAGCGACAGATACGCAGTATTTT. Its translation: CASSLSAATDTQYF. The rearrangement uses TRBV12-3 or TRBV12-4 and TRBJ2-3; D is unclear. The CDR3 sequence is 14 residues long. The V end was cut by 2 bases, the J end by 3 bases, with 9 bases between.

The CDR3 region has the DNA TGTGCCAGTAGTCTTCAAGGAGTCCCTTATGGCTACACCTTC. Its protein product is CASSLQGVPYGYTF. The J gene is TRBJ1-2, the V gene TRBV19; no clear D. Germline-derived CDR1 and CDR2 are LNHDA and SQIVND (reference sequence). Trimming cost V 5 bases and J 5 bases, with 15 bases left between them. This CDR3 region has 14 residues.

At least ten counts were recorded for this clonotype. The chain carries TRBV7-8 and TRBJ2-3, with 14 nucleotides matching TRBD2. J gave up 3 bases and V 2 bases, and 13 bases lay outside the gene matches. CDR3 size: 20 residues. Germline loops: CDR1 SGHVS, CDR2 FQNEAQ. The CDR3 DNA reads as TGTGCCAGCAGCTTACCCATAAACAGACTAGCGGGAGGGGAGACAGATACGCAGTATTTT. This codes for CASSLPINRLAGGETDTQYF.

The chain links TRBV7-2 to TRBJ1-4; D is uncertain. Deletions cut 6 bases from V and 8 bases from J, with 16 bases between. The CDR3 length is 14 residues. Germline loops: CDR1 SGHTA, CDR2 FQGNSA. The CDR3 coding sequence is TGTGCCAGCAGTCGGGATAAGCCCGCCGAAAAACTGTTTTTT. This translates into CASSRDKPAEKLFF.

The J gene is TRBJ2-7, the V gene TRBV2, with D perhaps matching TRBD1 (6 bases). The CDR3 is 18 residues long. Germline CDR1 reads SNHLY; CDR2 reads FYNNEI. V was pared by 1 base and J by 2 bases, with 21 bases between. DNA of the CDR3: TGTGCCAGCAGTGAAGGCTTCAGGGGACGCCAAGGAGCCTACGAGCAGTACTTC. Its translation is CASSEGFRGRQGAYEQYF.

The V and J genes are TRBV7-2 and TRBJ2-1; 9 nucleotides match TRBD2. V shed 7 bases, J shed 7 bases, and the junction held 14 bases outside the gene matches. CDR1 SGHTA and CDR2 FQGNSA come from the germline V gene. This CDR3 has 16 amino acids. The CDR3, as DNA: TGTGCCAGCAACTCGGGGGGGGCTAGCGGGAAAAATGAGCAGTTCTTC. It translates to CASNSGGASGKNEQFF.

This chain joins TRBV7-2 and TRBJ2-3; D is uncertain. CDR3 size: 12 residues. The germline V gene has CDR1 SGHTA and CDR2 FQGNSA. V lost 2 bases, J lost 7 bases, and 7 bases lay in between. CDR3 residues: CASSLSLNTQYF. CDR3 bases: TGTGCCAGCAGCTTATCCCTGAATACGCAGTATTTT.

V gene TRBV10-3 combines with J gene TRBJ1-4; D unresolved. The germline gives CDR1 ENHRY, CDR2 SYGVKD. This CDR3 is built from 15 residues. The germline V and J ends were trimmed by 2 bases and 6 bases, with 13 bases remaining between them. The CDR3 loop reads CAISEPHLGDEKLFF. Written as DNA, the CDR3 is TGTGCCATCAGTGAGCCGCACTTGGGCGATGAAAAACTGTTTTTT.

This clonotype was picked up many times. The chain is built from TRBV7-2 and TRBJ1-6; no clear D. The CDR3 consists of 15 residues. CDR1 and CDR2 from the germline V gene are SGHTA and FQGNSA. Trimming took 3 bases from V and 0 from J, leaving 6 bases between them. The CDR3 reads CASSFQISYNSPLHF. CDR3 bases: TGTGCCAGCAGCTTCCAGATCTCCTATAATTCACCCCTCCACTTT.

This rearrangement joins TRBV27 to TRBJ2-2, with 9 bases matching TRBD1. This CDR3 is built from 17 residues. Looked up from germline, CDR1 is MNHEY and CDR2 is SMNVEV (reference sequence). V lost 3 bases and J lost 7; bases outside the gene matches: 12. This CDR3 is CASSFSTTGGPVGELFF. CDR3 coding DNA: TGTGCCAGCAGTTTTTCAACCACAGGGGGCCCTGTCGGGGAGCTGTTTTTT.